This T cell receptor (beta chain) emerged from a study of shared clonotypes between healthy human individuals. Some clones are missing from TCRdb's copy, which holds only in-frame ones; the method was immunoSEQ multiplex PCR. The table has roughly 1,600,000 clones, roughly 98.5% seen once. The CDR3 has 17 residues. In germline, CDR1 is SGHTS, CDR2 YDEGEE. V lost 3 bases, J lost 2 bases, and 18 bases lay in between. This receptor was identified in a man under 40 in good health. V is TRBV5-8 and J is TRBJ2-1; D uncertain. The sequenced sample consisted of naive CD4+ T cells sorted from blood. The subset was: CD45RA+ positively selected. CDR3 sequence: CASSSLPRINPYNEQFF. The CDR3 nucleotides are TGTGCCAGCAGCTCCCTACCCCGGATAAACCCCTACAATGAGCAGTTCTTC.